The clone carrying this TCR beta chain was picked up a small number of times. The V segment lost 3 bases and the J segment 4 bases; nucleotides outside the gene matches: 5. Per germline, CDR1 LNHDA and CDR2 SQIVND (reference sequence). CDR3 length: 15 amino acids. These data are taken from a study of Ad26.COV2.S vaccination and SARS-CoV-2 variants. Overall study: Ad26.COV2.S arm of COV1001 included the donor. Administration of Ad26.COV2.S was intramuscular, either once or twice 56 days apart.

Data came from immunoSEQ multiplex PCR; TCRdb stores just in-frame clones and leaves some out. The table shows under 550,000 clones, with more than 80% occurring only once. Treatment indicated: around 19 received Ad26.COV2.S at low or high dose, single or two shots; 5 received placebo; per-sample allocation not given. After the first vaccine or placebo injection, samples were drawn on day 63. As its vector, the vaccine had Ad26, which expressed Wuhan-strain SARS-CoV-2 spike. The source was peripheral blood, collected in a trial of Ad26.COV2.S vaccine versus placebo. The TCR was taken from a person between 18 and 65 years old who received the Ad26.COV2.S COVID-19 vaccine or a placebo. The gene calls are TRBV19 and TRBJ1-5; 8 nucleotides line up with TRBD1. CDR3 sequence: CASSMSGGFNQPQHF. CDR3 nucleotide sequence: TGTGCCAGTAGTATGTCAGGGGGCTTTAATCAGCCCCAGCATTTT. Combining the CDR3 with reference TRBV19 and TRBJ1-5 gives the whole variable domain DGGITQSPKYLFRKEGQNVTLSCEQNLNHDAMYWYRQDPGQGLRLIYYSQIVNDFQKGDIAEGYSVSREKKESFPLTVTSAQKNPTAFYLCASSMSGGFNQPQHFGDGTRLSIL.